This TCR beta chain is from a study of blood T cell repertoires in COVID-19. CDR3 size: 14 residues. The V gene's germline CDR1 is MNHEY and CDR2 SVGAGI. With 5 bases clipped from V and 1 base from J, the junction kept 4 bases outside the gene matches. This table comes from immunoSEQ multiplex PCR, and its TCRdb copy is limited to in-frame clones, with some not included. The repertoire holds about half a million clones, with roughly 89% as singletons. The receptor was isolated from a man between 18 and 29 years old with COVID-19, enrolled during active disease. The chain carries TRBV6-5 and TRBJ1-2, with TRBD1 matching 7 bases. Sequenced: peripheral blood. DNA of the CDR3: TGTGCCAGCAGTACGACAGGGATTAACTATGGCTACACCTTC. Its translation is CASSTTGINYGYTF.